This T cell receptor beta chain was retrieved from a study of regulatory T cells in long-lasting Graves disease. Relying on iRepertoire HTBI primers and Arm-PCR of CDR3 regions, the team built TCR beta libraries. In TCRdb, the multiplex PCR reads were re-called with MiXCR into one record per CDR3 protein. This table has approximately 400,000 distinct CDR3 sequences, roughly a sixth appearing once. This clonotype has a count of ten or more. The time point: newly diagnosed GD, antithyroid drugs for less than 3 months. PBMC RNA served as the TCR library source. Trimming removed 6 bases from V and 6 bases from J; junction bases left unmatched: 6. The CDR3 has 14 residues.

This specimen was peripheral blood mononuclear cells (PBMCs), taken at new diagnosis, from a patient treated with antithyroid drugs. The TCR was taken from a female donor with Graves disease. The rearrangement links TRBV12-3 or TRBV12-4 to TRBJ2-2; 8 bases fit TRBD2. CDR3 bases: TGTGCCAGCAGCTTTAGCGGGAAGGCCGGGGAGCTGTTTTTT. Translated, it gives CASSFSGKAGELFF.